The text below deals with one T cell receptor beta chain. This receptor's antigen is unknown. Qualities for individual bases were not recorded, and no much larger clone is one base off. This entry comes from a study of cytomegalovirus exposure and HLA in healthy donors (dated by TCRdb to between 2016 and 2019). In the study overall: According to an earlier analysis of 587 of the donors, 150 million to 200 million T cells yielded roughly 110 million unique TCR beta sequences and roughly 280 Gb of sequence data. Class I and class II HLA loci were covered by the typing at four-digit resolution. A later analysis re-analyzed previously published TCR beta repertoires from approximately 670 donors and added high-resolution HLA genotyping to study TCR occurrence patterns. All discovery cohort repertoires had been generated on a single sequencing platform. A later genetic analysis took genome-wide SNP genotypes for about three fifths of the roughly 700 donors and used that subset as a discovery cohort. An early release covering just under 650 HLA-typed donors comprised around 300 gigabases of sequencing data and around 80 million unique TCR sequences. To predict cytomegalovirus infection status, the study combined high-throughput TCR immunosequencing, statistical association of individual TCRs with disease status, and machine learning. On average, roughly 240,000 unique TCR beta nucleotide sequences were sequenced per donor among several hundred genotyped donors of the cohort, with 15% to 20% of those sequences being non-productive. In the later analysis, no new phenotypic data were used to find candidate immune exposures; instead, reliance was placed on TCR beta sequences and their occurrence across donors. An earlier analysis of some 500 of the donors used high-throughput TCR beta sequencing to judge whether each TCR beta V gene segment behaved as functional or pseudogenic. The T cell repertoires of roughly 660 subjects were profiled by immunosequencing and related to cytomegalovirus serostatus. Donor age, sex, ethnicity and CMV serostatus were compiled together with the repertoire data. The study was designed to test whether signatures of past pathogen exposure could be identified by cataloging public T cell receptors. The number of donors typed differed by locus, with about 620-630 for A, B, C, DRB1 and DQB1, around 500 for DQA1, over 600 for DPA1, and about 450 for DPB1. Among the roughly 390 genotyped donors, approximately 77% belonged to the genetic ancestry cluster associated with self-reported Caucasian donors. Roughly 5 DR-DQ haplotypes were handled as single units for association and clustering, since linkage in the cohort was strong. Besides the first cohort of about 730 subjects, a separate validation cohort made up of 120 or so different subjects was used. What the research found in general, with its limitations: A further reported finding was that TCR beta sequences accurately predicted the HLA-A and HLA-B alleles for most subjects in the first cohort. A cluster of highly shared sequence variants was judged likely to represent a technical artifact of the sequencing pipeline. According to the authors, the approach could potentially be generalized to other disease states and immunological phenotypes. In a later analysis, most CMV-associated TCR beta chains were found to appear HLA-restricted, with HLA associations seemingly driven largely by CMV exposure. An earlier analysis of approximately 540 of the donors showed that most TCR beta V segments appeared in productive rearrangements either about 87% or about 30% of the time, which broadly matched IMGT annotations. In the study, around 150 TCR beta chains were listed as associated with cytomegalovirus. A later genetic analysis associated a missense DCLRE1C variant with V-gene and J-gene trimming of TCR beta chains, and an independent cohort replicated the association. In a later analysis, some 17,000 TCR beta sequences were associated with specific HLA alleles at a false discovery rate of 0.05. Immune exposure information for the cohort was limited to CMV serostatus. According to a later genetic analysis, donors in an Asian-associated ancestry cluster had fewer N-insertions in productive TCRs than the approximately 710-donor mean. The classifier was reported to diagnose cytomegalovirus status with high specificity and sensitivity in both the original and validation cohorts. The 87-base-pair reads could not distinguish some IMGT-functional V segments, including TRBV6-2 and TRBV6-3, so those segments were excluded. When HLA alleles, especially DR and DQ, strongly co-occurred, TCR associations were difficult to assign to individual alleles. In vitro tests confirmed that a few of the cytomegalovirus-associated TCR beta chains recognize cytomegalovirus antigens. Correlated functional status among segregating V segments might be attributable to linkage disequilibrium, but an unknown experimental factor could not be ruled out. Most TCR sequences were seen in very few donors, while some public TCRs were found in many individuals. Roughly uniform sequencing depth across donors was assumed in presence/absence analyses, although this assumption may not hold. Approximately 18 rarely observed V segments, including chromosome 9 orphons, were excluded from the earlier analysis of a few hundred of the donors because counts were too low. This cohort had only TCR beta chains sequenced, and the lack of alpha or paired-chain data limited which features could be detected. In a later analysis, HLA-associated TCR beta chains were found to be more clonally expanded and to have lower generation probabilities than equally common non-associated chains. In a later analysis, the rate of TCR association differed among HLA loci, with DRB1 alleles having the most associated TCRs and HLA-C alleles having the fewest. HLA typing was unavailable for some donors at each locus, so association tests used only the typed subset. In a later analysis, several top co-occurrence clusters were reported to appear linked to parvovirus B19, influenza, CMV and Epstein-Barr virus.

In total, around 600 healthy bone marrow donors made up the cohort. At the time of sampling, all cohort members were nominally healthy, though unrecorded immune exposures were likely present. The donor tested CMV seronegative, placing the donor among the roughly 340 seronegative members of the cohort. Each donor provided a peripheral blood sample, and peripheral blood mononuclear cells were used for TCR beta sequencing. The Qiagen DNeasy Blood Extraction Kit was used to extract genomic DNA from the blood cell samples. Trimming takes 5 bases off V and 6 bases off J; junction bases not matched to a gene: 9. The germline V gene supplies CDR1 SGHTA and CDR2 FQGTGA. Including cysteine and phenylalanine, the CDR3 has 15 amino acids. Kept here is only the CDR3 DNA, which spans 45 bases and is read in frame from base 1. Library construction relied on the immunoSEQ multiplex PCR assay. The multiplex PCR relied on a mix of 60 forward primers for TCR Vbeta segments and 13 reverse primers for TCR Jbeta segments. The CDR3 region of rearranged TCR beta genes was amplified from genomic DNA by a multiplex PCR assay. Amplified TCR beta libraries were sequenced as 87-base-pair reads on the Illumina HiSeq System. The paper's data handling went like this. A later analysis tallied some 79 million unique TCR beta chains across the 660 or so repertoires, and approximately 12 million of those chains were shared by two or more donors. A nearest-neighbor algorithm error-corrected the raw reads and collapsed the reads into unique sequences, merging closely related sequences to remove PCR and sequencing errors. To assign V, D and J gene segments, CDR3 sequences were aligned to IMGT reference sequences. For a sequence to be retained, a match of at least six nucleotides was required to both a V gene segment and a J gene segment. A rearrangement was called productive if the CDR3 had no stop codons and remained in frame with V and J, and every other rearrangement was called non-productive. CDR3 was defined according to IMGT convention as the region running from the second conserved V-encoded cysteine to the conserved J-encoded phenylalanine. Sequences without an unambiguous match to a single V gene segment were excluded from the earlier analysis of 450 to 650 of the donors. An earlier analysis of just under 600 of the donors called V segments functional above 56.7% productive rearrangements and segregating when the between-donor standard deviation exceeded 5%. A statistical classification framework was built to diagnose cytomegalovirus status from the catalog of TCR beta chain sequences. In a later analysis, V and J genes were assigned by comparing TCR nucleotide sequences against IMGT/GENE-DB human TR gene sequences. Using the TCRdist pipeline, a later analysis assigned CDR3 sequences along with most-parsimonious VDJ recombination scenarios. In a later analysis, each TCR beta chain was defined by its CDR3 amino acid sequence together with its V-gene family, and reads lacking a unique V-gene family were excluded. A later analysis removed 550 to 650 highly shared, low-generation-probability nucleotide sequences to deal with suspected cross-contamination and a sequencing artifact. In a later analysis, a clonal expansion index was calculated for each public chain from normalized within-repertoire ranks of inferred template counts. A later analysis computed generation probabilities with a VDJ recombination model fitted to out-of-frame rearrangements, and checked the results against IGoR. A later analysis scored TCR-TCR, TCR-HLA and TCR-CMV co-occurrence with hypergeometric tests, applying a repertoire-size bias correction to TCR pairs. In a later analysis, false discovery rates were estimated by permuting HLA or CMV assignments 20 times. In a later analysis, co-occurring TCRs were grouped with DBSCAN, and TCRdist sequence similarity was added when clustering was performed within HLA-allele-positive subsets. Repertoires with fewer than 30,000 or more than 120,000 public chains were left out of co-occurrence clustering, as were roughly five repertoires with anomalous nucleotide sharing. TCRdb carries this immuneACCESS record with in-frame sequences only. Its versions omit some clonotypes, under half of them owing to an unresolved V gene in the studies checked, with the rest unexplained. V, J and clone size are those of that table, while D and trimming were read from the DNA. Across this sample there are 95,000 or so clones, with approximately 77% seen only once. Approximately 5% of the sample lies in the top ten.

Recombination connected TRBV7-3 to TRBJ2-1; TRBD1 lines up with 8 middle nucleotides. The sample comprised PBMCs. This clonotype was sampled from a woman in her forties in good health and CMV-seronegative. The DNA reads TGTGCCAGCAGCACAGGAGGACAGGGACGCAATGAGCAGTTCTTC. This yields the protein CASSTGGQGRNEQFF.